The text below deals with one TCR beta chain. Its antigen is currently unknown. This entry is derived from a study of regulatory T cells in long-lasting Graves disease. Documented time point: persistent/refractory GD, antithyroid drugs over 5 years with positive TRAb. PBMC-extracted RNA yielded the TCR library. The peripheral blood volume drawn was 7 to 10 milliliters, and it was collected into EDTA tubes. Study outcomes and limitations: Comparison showed that persistent patients shared more public clonotypes (under 3,000) than new patients (nearly 1,000). Persistent disease preferred TRBV28, TRBJ1-2 and TRBJ2-5.

Construction of TCR beta libraries relied on iRepertoire HTBI primers and on Arm-PCR targeting CDR3 regions. TCRdb called the multiplex PCR reads again in MiXCR, with one record for every CDR3 protein. The sample has over 300,000 distinct CDR3 sequences, around 20% seen once. This CDR3 has 12 residues. The germline V and J ends were trimmed by 0 bases and 7 bases, with 6 bases remaining between them. CDR1 and CDR2 (germline): SGHDN, FVKESK. The sequencing used peripheral blood mononuclear cells (PBMCs), collected when the disease was refractory, from a patient treated with antithyroid drugs. This chain uses TRBV14 with TRBJ2-5, with D uncertain. The sequence came from a female donor with Graves disease. CDR3 coding DNA: TGTGCCAGCAGCCAAGATCGGAGGACCCAGTACTTC. Translating gives CASSQDRRTQYF.